These T cell receptor beta chains were read from a single sample in a study of cytomegalovirus exposure and HLA in healthy donors. Sequenced by immunoSEQ multiplex PCR; TCRdb stores in-frame clones only, minus some. The sample lists approximately 44,000 clones; approximately 90% were seen once. What was sequenced was PBMCs. The receptors stem from a woman aged 40 to 50 in good health and CMV-seropositive. Each CDR3 is given with its conserved first and last residue. Each record gives: V gene, J gene, clone size, D gene, CDR3 DNA, CDR3 protein. A D gene is named only where the DNA matches it firmly. Clone size appears in some rows only: once, few, many, or a class for an expanded clone.

>TRBV10-1|TRBJ2-3|-|-
TGCGCCAGCAGTGAGTCGAAACTCGGGAGTCCTCCCACAGATACGCAGTATTTT
CASSESKLGSPPTDTQYF
>TRBV5-1|TRBJ2-5|-|-
TGCGCCAGCAGCTTGGGGGGGCCTCAAGAGACCCAGTACTTC
CASSLGGPQETQYF
>TRBV5-1|TRBJ2-5|-|TRBD2
TGCGCCAGCAGCCAAACTAGCGGGGGGGCCTTAGAGACCCAGTACTTC
CASSQTSGGALETQYF
>TRBV7-2|TRBJ2-1|-|TRBD2
TGTGCCAGCAGCTTAAGGCTAGCGGGAGCGATTGAGCAGTTCTTC
CASSLRLAGAIEQFF
>TRBV7-9|TRBJ2-1|-|-
TGTGCCAGCAGCTTCCCACAGGGTTCCGGTACGGGTGAGCAGTTCTTC
CASSFPQGSGTGEQFF
>TRBV28|TRBJ2-7|-|TRBD2
TGTGCCAGCAGGAAGTATAGCGGGAGTAGTTCCTACGAGCAGTACTTC
CASRKYSGSSSYEQYF
>TRBV4-2|TRBJ1-1|-|-
TGTGCCAGCAGCCAAGACCCCGGGAACACTGAAGCTTTCTTT
CASSQDPGNTEAFF
>TRBV2|TRBJ1-1|-|TRBD1
TGTGCCAGCACCCGACAGGGGGCAAGCCGAGAAGCTTTCTTT
CASTRQGASREAFF
>TRBV10-1|TRBJ2-4|-|-
TGCGCCAGCAGTGGACAACGGGCCGCCCTGAGGGTGGCCAAAAACATTCAGTACTTC
CASSGQRAALRVAKNIQYF
>TRBV27|TRBJ2-3|-|TRBD1
TGTGCCAGCAGTCCCCAGGACAGGAGAGGAGCAGATACGCAGTATTTT
CASSPQDRRGADTQYF
>TRBV29-1|TRBJ2-5|-|TRBD2
TGCAGCTCAAGCACCCTCGGACTAGCGCAAGAGACCCAGTACTTC
CSSSTLGLAQETQYF
>TRBV28|TRBJ1-5|-|-
TGTGCCAGCAGCACGTCCGGACAAAACAATCAGCCCCAGCATTTT
CASSTSGQNNQPQHF
>TRBV6-5|TRBJ2-7|few|-
TGTGCCAGCAGTCCCGGGAACGCGAACGAGCAGTACTTC
CASSPGNANEQYF
>TRBV18|TRBJ2-7|-|-
TGTGCCAGCTCAAGCGAGTTTTACGAGCAGTACTTC
CASSSEFYEQYF
>TRBV19|TRBJ2-1|-|TRBD1
TGTGCCAGTAGTAGGGACAGGGGCAATGAGCAGTTCTTC
CASSRDRGNEQFF
>TRBV27|TRBJ2-1|once|TRBD2
TGTGCCAGCAGTTTATCGAATCTAGCGGAAAACATTCACAATGAGCAGTTCTTC
CASSLSNLAENIHNEQFF
>TRBV7-2|TRBJ2-2|-|TRBD2
TGTGCCAGCAGCGGAGGGACTAGCGGCCCGAACACCGGGGAGCTGTTTTTT
CASSGGTSGPNTGELFF
>TRBV21-1|TRBJ2-7|-|-
TGTGCCAGCAGCAAGTGGGACAGCGACTCCTACGAGCAGTACTTC
CASSKWDSDSYEQYF